The T cell receptor (beta chain) described here comes from a study of human T cells and chemical hapten exposure. The wider study: How much TCR each sample yielded varied, mostly because pooled library volumes differed slightly. Study conclusions and caveats: Among TCRs, those above 1 in 1000 frequency were unaffected by DPC sensitization.

Details on this clonotype: The antigen is undetermined.

Germline V CDR1 and CDR2: DFQATT, SNEGSKA (reference sequence). Trimming cost V 5 bases and J 4 bases; bases outside gene matches: 6. The CDR3 is made up of 13 amino acids. As the library was built, unique molecular identifiers were attached to individual cDNA molecules. TCRdb reprocessed the RACE reads via MiXCR and lists one record per CDR3 protein. The sample holds around 130,000 distinct CDR3 sequences; around 8.3% are singletons and the top ten take 1.5% to 2%. Time point here: healthy volunteer bleed at 2 weeks. Total RNA extraction was carried out from unfractionated whole blood. The source of this sequence is a male donor in good health. Some clones in this sample may be carry-over from other donors' samples. The chain has TRBV20-1 and TRBJ1-2; TRBD1 agrees at 8 bases. The sequenced sample was whole blood. In DNA form, the CDR3 reads TGCAGTGCTTACCAGGGGGCCGGCTATGGCTACACCTTC. It codes for CSAYQGAGYGYTF.